This entry describes one TCR beta chain. The same CDR3 can be traced to other DNA sequences in this sample. CDR1 is MGHRA and CDR2 is YSYEKL in the germline V gene. The CDR3 has 14 residues. V shed 3 bases and J 0 bases; nucleotides not matched to a gene: 0. Clones were sequenced by immunoSEQ multiplex PCR, and TCRdb holds only the in-frame ones, with some missing. The sample records 100,000 to 150,000 clones, 70% to 75% being singletons. This specimen comes from a study of blood T cell repertoires in COVID-19. The TCR originated in a man aged 55 to 70 with acute or convalescent COVID-19. The chain carries TRBV4-1 and TRBJ2-7; 9 bases line up with TRBD1. The specimen was peripheral blood. CDR3 loop: CASSQGQGSYEQYF. CDR3 DNA: TGCGCCAGCAGCCAGGGACAGGGCTCCTACGAGCAGTACTTC.